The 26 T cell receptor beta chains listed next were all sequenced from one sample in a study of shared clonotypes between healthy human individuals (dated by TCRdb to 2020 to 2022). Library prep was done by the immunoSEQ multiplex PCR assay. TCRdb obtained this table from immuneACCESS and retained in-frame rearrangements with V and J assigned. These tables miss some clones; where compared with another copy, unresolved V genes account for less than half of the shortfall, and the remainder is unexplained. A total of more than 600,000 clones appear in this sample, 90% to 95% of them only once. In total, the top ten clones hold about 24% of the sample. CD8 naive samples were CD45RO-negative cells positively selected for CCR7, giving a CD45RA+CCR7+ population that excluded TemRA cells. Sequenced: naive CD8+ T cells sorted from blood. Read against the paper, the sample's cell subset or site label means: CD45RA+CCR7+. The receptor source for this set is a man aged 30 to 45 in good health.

DNA for the CDR3: TGCGCCAGCAGCTTGTCGGGACTAGCGTCCCCAGGGGCCTACAATGAGCAGTTCTTC. This codes for CASSLSGLASPGAYNEQFF. The rearrangement links TRBV5-1 to TRBJ2-1, with 10 bases aligning to TRBD2. CDR3 length: 19 residues. Trimming cost V 1 base and J 2 bases; bases outside gene matches: 12. Germline assignment: CDR1 SGHRS and CDR2 YFSETQ.

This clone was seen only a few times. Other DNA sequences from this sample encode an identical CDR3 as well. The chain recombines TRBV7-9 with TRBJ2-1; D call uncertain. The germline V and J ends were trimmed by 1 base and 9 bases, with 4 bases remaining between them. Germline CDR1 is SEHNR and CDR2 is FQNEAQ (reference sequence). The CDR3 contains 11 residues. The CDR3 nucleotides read TGTGCCAGCAGCTTAGGGGTTGAGCAGTTCTTC. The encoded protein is CASSLGVEQFF.

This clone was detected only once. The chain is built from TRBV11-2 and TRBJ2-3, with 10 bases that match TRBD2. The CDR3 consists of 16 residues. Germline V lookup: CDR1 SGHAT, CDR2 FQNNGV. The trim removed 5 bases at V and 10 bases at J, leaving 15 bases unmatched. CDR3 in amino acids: CASSGSSGSRILAQYF. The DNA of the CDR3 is TGTGCCAGCAGCGGCTCTAGCGGGAGTAGGATCCTGGCGCAGTATTTT.

The CDR3 loop is CASSPAPGQGYNTDTQYF. The CDR3 DNA reads as TGTGCCAGCAGCCCCGCTCCGGGACAGGGATATAACACAGATACGCAGTATTTT. The gene calls are TRBV11-2 and TRBJ2-3; 9 positions agree with TRBD1. V shed 5 bases, J shed 2 bases, and the junction held 14 bases outside the gene matches. Germline V CDR1 and CDR2: SGHAT, FQNNGV. The CDR3 runs to 18 residues. Together with reference TRBV11-2 and TRBJ2-3, the CDR3 gives the full variable domain: EAGVAQSPRYKIIEKRQSVAFWCNPISGHATLYWYQQILGQGPKLLIQFQNNGVVDDSQLPKDRFSAERLKGVDSTLKIQPAKLEDSAVYLCASSPAPGQGYNTDTQYFGPGTRLTVL.

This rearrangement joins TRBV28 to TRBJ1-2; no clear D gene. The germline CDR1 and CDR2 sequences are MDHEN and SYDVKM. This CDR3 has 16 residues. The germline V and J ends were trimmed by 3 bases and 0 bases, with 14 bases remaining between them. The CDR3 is CASSFTPRGANYGYTF. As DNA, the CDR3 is TGTGCCAGCAGTTTCACCCCGCGGGGAGCTAACTATGGCTACACCTTC.

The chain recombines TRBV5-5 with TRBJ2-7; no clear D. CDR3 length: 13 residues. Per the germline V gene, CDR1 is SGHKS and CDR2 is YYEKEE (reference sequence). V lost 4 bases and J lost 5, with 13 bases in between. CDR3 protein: CASSHNQAHEQYF. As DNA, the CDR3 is TGTGCCAGCAGCCACAACCAGGCCCACGAGCAGTACTTC.

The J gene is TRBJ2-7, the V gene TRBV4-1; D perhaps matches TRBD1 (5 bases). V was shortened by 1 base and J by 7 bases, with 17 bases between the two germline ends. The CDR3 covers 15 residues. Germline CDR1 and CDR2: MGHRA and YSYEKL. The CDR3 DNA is TGCGCCAGCAGCCAAGTAGACAGTGAACTTGGAGAGCAGTACTTC. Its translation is CASSQVDSELGEQYF.

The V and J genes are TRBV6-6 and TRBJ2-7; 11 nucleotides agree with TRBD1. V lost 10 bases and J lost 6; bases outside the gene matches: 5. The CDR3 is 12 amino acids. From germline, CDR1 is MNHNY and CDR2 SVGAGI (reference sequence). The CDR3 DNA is TGTGCCATACGGGGACAGGGGGTCGAGCAGTACTTC. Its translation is CAIRGQGVEQYF.

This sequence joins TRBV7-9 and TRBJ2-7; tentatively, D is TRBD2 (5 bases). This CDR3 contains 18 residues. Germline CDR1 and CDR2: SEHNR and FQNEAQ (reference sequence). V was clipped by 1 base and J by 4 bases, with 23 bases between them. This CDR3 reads CASSLGLPGGQRVYEQYF. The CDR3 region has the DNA TGTGCCAGCAGCTTAGGGTTACCCGGCGGGCAGAGAGTATACGAGCAGTACTTC.

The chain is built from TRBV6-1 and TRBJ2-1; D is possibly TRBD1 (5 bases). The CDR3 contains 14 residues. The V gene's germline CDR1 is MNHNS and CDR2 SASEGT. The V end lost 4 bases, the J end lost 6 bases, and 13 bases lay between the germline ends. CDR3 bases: TGTGCCAGCAGTGGGCGGACATTCCCCAATGAGCAGTTCTTC. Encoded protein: CASSGRTFPNEQFF.

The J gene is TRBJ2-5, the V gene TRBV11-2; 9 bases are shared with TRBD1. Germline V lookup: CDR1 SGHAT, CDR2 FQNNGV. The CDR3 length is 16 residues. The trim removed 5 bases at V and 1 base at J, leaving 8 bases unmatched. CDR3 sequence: CASSGGRTGAQETQYF. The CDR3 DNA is TGTGCCAGCAGCGGGGGCCGGACAGGGGCCCAAGAGACCCAGTACTTC.

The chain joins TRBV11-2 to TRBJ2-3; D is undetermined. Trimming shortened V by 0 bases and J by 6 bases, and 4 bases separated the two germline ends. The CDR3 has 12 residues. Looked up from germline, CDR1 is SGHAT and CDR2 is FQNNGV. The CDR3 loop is CASSLEPDTQYF. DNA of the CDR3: TGTGCCAGCAGCTTAGAACCTGATACGCAGTATTTT.

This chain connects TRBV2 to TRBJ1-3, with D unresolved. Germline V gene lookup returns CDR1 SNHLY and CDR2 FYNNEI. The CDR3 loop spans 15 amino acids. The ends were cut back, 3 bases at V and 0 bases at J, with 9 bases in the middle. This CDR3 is CASSDKLYSGNTIYF. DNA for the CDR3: TGTGCCAGCAGTGACAAGTTATACTCTGGAAACACCATATATTTT.

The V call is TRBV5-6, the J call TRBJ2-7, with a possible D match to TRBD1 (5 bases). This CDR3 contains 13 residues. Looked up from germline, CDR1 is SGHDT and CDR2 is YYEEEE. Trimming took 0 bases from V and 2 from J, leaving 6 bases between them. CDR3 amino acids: CASSLGTTYEQYF. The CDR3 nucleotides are TGTGCCAGCAGCTTGGGGACAACCTACGAGCAGTACTTC.

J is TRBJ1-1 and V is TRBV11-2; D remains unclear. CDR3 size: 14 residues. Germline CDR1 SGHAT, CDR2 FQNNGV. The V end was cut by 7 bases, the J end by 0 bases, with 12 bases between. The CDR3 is CASTFGRVNTEAFF. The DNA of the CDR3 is TGTGCCAGCACCTTCGGGCGGGTGAACACTGAAGCTTTCTTT.

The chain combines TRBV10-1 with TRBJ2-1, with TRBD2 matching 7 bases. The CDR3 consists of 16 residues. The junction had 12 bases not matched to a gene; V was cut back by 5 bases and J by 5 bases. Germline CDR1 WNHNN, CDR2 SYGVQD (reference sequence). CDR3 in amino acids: CASSSMRESINNEQFF. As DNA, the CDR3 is TGCGCCAGCAGTTCAATGCGGGAGAGCATTAACAATGAGCAGTTCTTC.

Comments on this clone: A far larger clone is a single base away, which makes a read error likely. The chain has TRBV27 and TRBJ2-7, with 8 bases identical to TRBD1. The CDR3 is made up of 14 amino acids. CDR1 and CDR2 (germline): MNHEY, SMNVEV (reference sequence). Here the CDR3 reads CASSLQGANYKQYF. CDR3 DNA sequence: TGTGCCAGCAGCCTCCAGGGGGCAAACTACAAGCAGTACTTC.

CDR3 nucleotide sequence: TGTGCCACCGAAAAGCTTTATAGCAATCAGCCCCAGCATTTT. Its translation is CATEKLYSNQPQHF. The chain recombines TRBV28 with TRBJ1-5; D is unclear. Germline loops: CDR1 MDHEN, CDR2 SYDVKM. V lost 10 bases, J lost 0 bases, and 13 bases lay in between. This CDR3 is built from 14 residues.

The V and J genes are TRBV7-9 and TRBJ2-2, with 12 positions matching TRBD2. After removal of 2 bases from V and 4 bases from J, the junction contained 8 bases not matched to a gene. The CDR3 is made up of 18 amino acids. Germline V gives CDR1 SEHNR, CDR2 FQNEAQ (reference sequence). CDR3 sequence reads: CASSLLPSGRAGTGELFF. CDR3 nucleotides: TGTGCCAGCAGCTTACTTCCTAGCGGGAGGGCCGGCACCGGGGAGCTGTTTTTT.

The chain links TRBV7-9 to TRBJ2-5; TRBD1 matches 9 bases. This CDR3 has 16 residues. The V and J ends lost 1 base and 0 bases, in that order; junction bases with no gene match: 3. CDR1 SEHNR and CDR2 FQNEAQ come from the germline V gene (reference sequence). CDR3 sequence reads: CASSLGTGAYQETQYF. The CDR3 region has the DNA TGTGCCAGCAGCTTAGGGACAGGGGCGTACCAAGAGACCCAGTACTTC.

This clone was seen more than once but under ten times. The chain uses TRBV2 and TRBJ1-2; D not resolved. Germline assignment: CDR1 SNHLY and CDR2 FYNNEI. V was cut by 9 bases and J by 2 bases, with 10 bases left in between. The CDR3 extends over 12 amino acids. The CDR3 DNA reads TGTGCCAGTACGGAGGAGAACTATGGCTACACCTTC. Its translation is CASTEENYGYTF.

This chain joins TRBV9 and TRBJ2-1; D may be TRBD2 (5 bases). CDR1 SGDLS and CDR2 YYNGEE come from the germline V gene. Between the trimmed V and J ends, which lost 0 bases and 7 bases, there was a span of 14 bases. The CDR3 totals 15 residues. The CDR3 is CASSVGAVRENEQFF. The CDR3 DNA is TGTGCCAGCAGCGTAGGGGCGGTGAGGGAGAATGAGCAGTTCTTC. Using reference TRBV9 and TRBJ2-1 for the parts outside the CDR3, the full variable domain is DSGVTQTPKHLITATGQRVTLRCSPRSGDLSVYWYQQSLDQGLQFLIQYYNGEERAKGNILERFSAQQFPDLHSELNLSSLELGDSALYFCASSVGAVRENEQFFGPGTRLTVL.

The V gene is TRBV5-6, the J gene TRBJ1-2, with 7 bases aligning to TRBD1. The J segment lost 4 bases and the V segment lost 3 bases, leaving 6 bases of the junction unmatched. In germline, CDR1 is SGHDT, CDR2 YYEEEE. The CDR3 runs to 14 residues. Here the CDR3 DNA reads TGTGCCAGCAGCTACCCGGGACAGATCTATGGCTACACCTTC. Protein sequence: CASSYPGQIYGYTF.

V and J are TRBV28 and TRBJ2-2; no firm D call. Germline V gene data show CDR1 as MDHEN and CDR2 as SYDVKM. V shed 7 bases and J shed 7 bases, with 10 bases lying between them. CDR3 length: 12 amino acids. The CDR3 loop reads CASISSGGELFF. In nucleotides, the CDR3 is TGTGCCAGCATTAGCTCCGGCGGGGAGCTGTTTTTT.

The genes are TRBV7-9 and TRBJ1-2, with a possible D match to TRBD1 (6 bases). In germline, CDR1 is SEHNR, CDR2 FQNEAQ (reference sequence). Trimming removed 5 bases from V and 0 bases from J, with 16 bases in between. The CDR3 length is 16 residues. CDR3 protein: CASSKPGGTTNYGYTF. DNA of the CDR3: TGTGCCAGCAGCAAACCCGGGGGGACAACTAACTATGGCTACACCTTC.

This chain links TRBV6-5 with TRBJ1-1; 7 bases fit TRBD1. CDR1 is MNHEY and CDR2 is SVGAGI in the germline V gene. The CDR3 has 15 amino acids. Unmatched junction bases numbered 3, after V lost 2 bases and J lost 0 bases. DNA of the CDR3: TGTGCCAGCAGTTACGGACAGGACATGAACACTGAAGCTTTCTTT. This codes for CASSYGQDMNTEAFF.